This TCR beta chain was captured in a study of spatial heterogeneity in lung cancer. TCRdb analysed the 5' RACE reads with MiXCR anew, one entry per CDR3 protein. Here the sample spans about 75,000 distinct CDR3 sequences, roughly 15% being singletons. Indicated time point: sample taken at primary tumor resection. Extraction of whole RNA from tumor, nontumor lung or frozen PBMC preceded unsorted sequencing. Samples were obtained from around 73 donors, all untreated early-stage non-small cell lung cancer patients. The V end lost 0 bases, the J end lost 5 bases, and 14 bases lay between the germline ends. The CDR3 length is 15 residues. Per the germline V gene, CDR1 is SGDLS and CDR2 is YYNGEE.

The sample was PBMCs, taken at surgery. The origin of this receptor is a male donor with early-stage non-small cell lung cancer. V and J are TRBV9 and TRBJ1-1; D is perhaps TRBD1 (6 bases). CDR3 in DNA: TGTGCCAGCAGCGTAGTGGGAACAGGGCAGACTGAAGCTTTCTTT. Translating gives CASSVVGTGQTEAFF.